This T cell receptor (beta chain) comes out of a study of CD8+ T cells in alopecia areata (dated by TCRdb to 2017 to 2018). For context, the study as a whole: The treated patients took part in an open-label pilot trial in which moderate-to-severe alopecia areata was treated with oral tofacitinib at 5 to 10 mg twice daily. Patients received tofacitinib for 6 to 18 months and were then followed off drug for 6 months to check for delayed response and recurrence. Disease severity in treated patients was measured with the SALT score, which quantifies the percentage of affected scalp surface area. In both human patients and the C3H/HeJ mouse model, the study applied high-throughput TCRbeta sequencing to look at T cell clonal expansion in alopecia areata. In humans, TCRbeta sequencing was performed on scalp tissue and on sorted CD4+ and CD8+ peripheral blood T cells from healthy controls and from patients with patchy or totalis/universalis alopecia areata. Tofacitinib-treated patients had biopsies at baseline and at 4 and 24 weeks of treatment, with a later scalp biopsy in several patients. Clonality in the scalp was compared among normal scalp (n=4), patchy alopecia areata scalp (n=8), and alopecia totalis/universalis scalp (n=8). RNA was obtained with the PAXgene miRNA kit for fixed scalp, the miRNeasy kit for PBMCs, and the RNeasy kit for mouse skin. Amplification of TCRbeta CDR3 regions was done by immunoSEQ multiplex PCR using 35 Vbeta forward primers and 13 Jbeta reverse primers. The investigation overall reported the following: With tofacitinib, both scalp clonality and the number of expanded CD8+ clones among the top 100 scalp clones went down significantly. During tofacitinib treatment, many expanded lesional clones remained in scalp and blood, and this persistence may partly explain relapse after treatment is stopped. Compared with mice, TCR sequences shared between patients were less clear, possibly partly because of HLA diversity across the patient population. Scalp TCR repertoire analysis is complicated because resident alphabeta T cells in normal human skin are also sequenced, whereas mouse skin is dominated by gammadelta T cells. Because the treated cohort was small and had just a single nonresponder, larger studies are needed to establish links between baseline CD8+ expansion and response. Lesional scalp, especially in alopecia totalis/universalis, showed higher clonality and more expanded CD8+ clones than normal scalp, suggesting antigenic drive.

Comment on this clone: This clone's antigen is unknown. Base qualities are not recorded, but no much larger clone differs from it by a single base.

Receptor libraries were prepared by the immunoSEQ multiplex PCR assay. RNA was extracted from all samples and reverse transcribed into cDNA as template for TCR sequencing. SuperScript III was used to make first-strand cDNA, primed with a 2:1 mix of oligo-dT and random hexamers. A synthetic immune receptor repertoire was used to gauge amplification bias, and whatever bias remained was removed computationally. The authors' analysis ran thus. After raw reads were preprocessed to remove errors, the CDR3 was defined following IMGT conventions as running from the conserved cysteine to phenylalanine. To get clonality, Shannon entropy was normalized by log2 of the number of productive unique TCRs and the result was subtracted from 1. CD4 or CD8 identity of scalp clones was inferred by cross-referencing scalp TCRbeta sequences with sorted blood CD4 and CD8 repertoires. The source is immuneACCESS, and TCRdb retained only in-frame sequences with V and J called. Part of the clones is not carried over; for the studies checked, unresolved V genes explain less than half of this, and the remainder is unexplained. Clone size and V and J calls were adopted from that table, with D and trimming inferred from the DNA. The sample table holds under 200,000 clones, of which around 71% were seen once. Roughly 0.85% of the sample lies in the top ten.

The sample's time point label, decoded: 4 weeks on oral tofacitinib. The label giving this sample's treatment or condition can be read as: oral pan-JAK inhibitor, 5-10 mg twice daily. Lesional scalp punch biopsies and peripheral blood were collected from alopecia areata patients. PBMCs were separated by density centrifugation and stained for CD3, CD4 and CD8, after which CD4+ and CD8+ T cells were sorted on a FACSAria. CDR1 and CDR2 are drawn from the germline V gene (reference sequence): GTSNPN, SVGIG. From the cysteine through the phenylalanine, the CDR3 covers 13 amino acids. The kept DNA is CDR3 alone, 39 bases in frame from the first base. V sheds 4 bases and J sheds 0 bases, leaving 10 bases between their ends.

Recombination linked TRBV30 to TRBJ2-7, and the D gene may be TRBD1, 5 bases matching. This TCR was recovered from a human donor with alopecia areata. The source material was CD4+ T cells sorted from blood, sampled at week 4, from a patient treated with tofacitinib. The sequenced DNA is TGTGCCTGGAATCCAGGGCTCTCCTACGAGCAGTACTTC. This translates into CAWNPGLSYEQYF. Outside the CDR3, residues come from the reference TRBV30 and TRBJ2-7 proteins, so the full variable domain is: SQTIHQWPATLVQPVGSPLSLECTVEGTSNPNLYWYRQAAGRGLQLLFYSVGIGQISSEVPQNLSASRPQDRQFILSSKKLLLSDSGFYLCAWNPGLSYEQYFGPGTRLTVT.